These 32 T cell receptor beta chains share one sample of origin, sequenced in a study of neurological immune-mediated disorders. Each CDR3 protein is one row after TCRdb ran MiXCR on the 5' RACE reads. The sample yields 80,000 to 95,000 distinct CDR3 sequences, 3% to 4.5% seen once. The material sequenced was PBMCs. These TCRs come from a woman in her 50s with multiple sclerosis.

This clonotype was detected ten times or more. The chain combines TRBV20-1 with TRBJ2-7, with 9 bases identical to TRBD2. V was pared by 0 bases and J by 1 base, with 7 bases of the junction left unmatched. The CDR3 is 16 amino acids. Germline V gene sequence: CDR1 DFQATT, CDR2 SNEGSKA (reference sequence). CDR3 residues: CSARDRGGASSYEQYF. The CDR3 DNA follows: TGCAGTGCTAGAGATCGCGGGGGGGCGTCTTCCTACGAGCAGTACTTC.

The V gene is TRBV18, the J gene TRBJ1-5; D perhaps matches TRBD1 (5 bases). Germline V CDR1 and CDR2: KGHSH, LQKENI. The CDR3 covers 17 residues. V dropped 1 base and J dropped 4 bases, with 17 bases sitting between them. Here the CDR3 DNA reads TGTGCCAGCTCACCACTGGCGCTGCCAGGGACGAATCAGCCCCAGCATTTT. Protein sequence: CASSPLALPGTNQPQHF.

This clonotype came up many times. V is TRBV5-1 and J is TRBJ1-4; D gene unclear. Looked up from germline, CDR1 is SGHRS and CDR2 is YFSETQ. The CDR3 covers 12 residues. V lost 0 bases to trimming and J lost 5 bases, with 2 bases between them. This CDR3 reads CASSLENEKLFF. The CDR3 DNA sequence: TGCGCCAGCAGCTTGGAGAATGAAAAACTGTTTTTT. Full variable domain (rest looked up from reference TRBV5-1 and TRBJ1-4): KAGVTQTPRYLIKTRGQQVTLSCSPISGHRSVSWYQQTPGQGLQFLFEYFSETQRNKGNFPGRFSGRQFSNSRSEMNVSTLELGDSALYLCASSLENEKLFFGSGTQLSVL.

The sample holds many counts of this clonotype. The chain employs TRBV6-2 or TRBV6-3 and TRBJ2-5, with 9 positions matching TRBD2. CDR1 MNHEY and CDR2 SVGEGT come from the germline V gene. Germline trimming cut 4 bases from V and 1 base from J; bases unmatched to any gene: 7. This CDR3 has 16 residues. The CDR3 is CASSWGTSTFQETQYF. The CDR3 DNA follows: TGTGCCAGCAGTTGGGGGACTAGCACCTTCCAAGAGACCCAGTACTTC.

This clonotype was seen repeatedly, ten times or more. The V gene is TRBV6-6, the J gene TRBJ1-1; D not certain. The germline gives CDR1 MNHNY, CDR2 SVGAGI (reference sequence). CDR3 size: 14 residues. The ends were cut back, 2 bases at V and 1 base at J, with 8 bases in the middle. The CDR3 DNA sequence: TGTGCCAGCAGTTACGCGGCCGGGAACACTGAAGCTTTCTTT. It is translated as CASSYAAGNTEAFF.

This clonotype was observed at least ten times. This chain joins TRBV5-1 and TRBJ2-5; the D gene is possibly TRBD2 (6 bases). This CDR3 is built from 16 residues. Trimming shortened V by 2 bases and J by 5 bases, and 19 bases separated the two germline ends. Germline V lookup: CDR1 SGHRS, CDR2 YFSETQ. CDR3 nucleotide sequence: TGCGCCAGCAGCTTAGCGGGTCTAGCGAGGATTGAGACCCAGTACTTC. This sequence encodes CASSLAGLARIETQYF.

This clonotype has ten or more counts. This chain joins TRBV2 and TRBJ2-1, with TRBD2 identical over 9 bases. V trimming: 0 bases; J trimming: 6 bases; junction bases outside the gene matches: 3. The CDR3 loop spans 15 amino acids. Germline assignment: CDR1 SNHLY and CDR2 FYNNEI. CDR3 residues: CASSEAGLAGNEQFF. In DNA, the CDR3 is TGTGCCAGCAGTGAAGCGGGACTAGCTGGCAATGAGCAGTTCTTC.

This clonotype was seen many times. The chain combines TRBV5-1 with TRBJ1-5, with TRBD1 matching 7 bases. V shed 4 bases and J 4 bases; nucleotides not matched to a gene: 11. This CDR3 contains 16 residues. The germline V gene has CDR1 SGHRS and CDR2 YFSETQ. The CDR3 nucleotides are TGCGCCAGCAGCCCTACAGGGGTCGGGTCAAATCAGCCCCAGCATTTT. Its protein product is CASSPTGVGSNQPQHF.

The chain has TRBV12-3 or TRBV12-4 and TRBJ2-3, with 8 nucleotides matching TRBD2. The V gene end was trimmed by 6 bases and the J gene end by 2 bases; junction bases not matched to a gene: 10. This CDR3 has 16 residues. The CDR3 bases are TGTGCCAGCAGCCCCGATAGCGGGGAAGACACAGATACGCAGTATTTT. Protein product: CASSPDSGEDTDTQYF.

This clonotype was detected many times. The chain carries TRBV15 and TRBJ2-1; a possible D gene is TRBD1 (6 bases). CDR1 and CDR2 (germline): LNHNV, YYDKDF (reference sequence). The CDR3 sequence is 15 residues long. V was cut by 0 bases and J by 11 bases, with 17 bases left in between. CDR3 amino acids: CATSRDPSGTSQQFF. DNA of the CDR3: TGTGCCACCAGCAGAGATCCAAGTGGGACATCTCAGCAGTTCTTC.

This clonotype appeared many times. The V call is TRBV12-3 or TRBV12-4, the J call TRBJ2-6; no firm D call. Trimming removed 5 bases from V and 4 bases from J, with 12 bases in between. The CDR3 length is 15 residues. The CDR3 is CASSADLIGANVLTF. For the CDR3, the DNA is TGTGCCAGCAGTGCCGACTTGATAGGGGCCAACGTCCTGACTTTC.

Many counts were recorded for this clonotype. The gene calls are TRBV9 and TRBJ1-3, with a weak D call TRBD1 (6 bases). Between the trimmed V and J ends, which lost 3 bases and 0 bases, there was a span of 10 bases. The CDR3 extends over 15 amino acids. The germline V gene encodes CDR1 SGDLS and CDR2 YYNGEE. The CDR3 nucleotides read TGTGCCAGCAGCGGAGGACAGACCTCTGGAAACACCATATATTTT. Translating it yields CASSGGQTSGNTIYF. The full variable domain, in which reference TRBV9 and TRBJ1-3 provide the parts outside the CDR3, is DSGVTQTPKHLITATGQRVTLRCSPRSGDLSVYWYQQSLDQGLQFLIQYYNGEERAKGNILERFSAQQFPDLHSELNLSSLELGDSALYFCASSGGQTSGNTIYFGEGSWLTVV.

This clonotype was detected ten times or more. This chain links TRBV18 with TRBJ2-3; 9 nucleotides agree with TRBD2. CDR3 length: 16 residues. After removal of 0 bases from V and 5 bases from J, the junction contained 6 bases not matched to a gene. Per the germline V gene, CDR1 is KGHSH and CDR2 is LQKENI. CDR3 loop: CASSPPLAGAKDTQYF. In nucleotides, the CDR3 is TGTGCCAGCTCACCACCTTTAGCGGGGGCCAAAGATACGCAGTATTTT.

This clonotype was seen repeatedly, ten times or more. The chain combines TRBV5-1 with TRBJ2-1; 10 positions match TRBD2. V dropped 4 bases and J dropped 6; count of bases not matched to a gene: 7. The CDR3 covers 15 residues. Germline CDR1 SGHRS, CDR2 YFSETQ. CDR3 sequence reads: CASSRASGGANEQFF. CDR3 coding DNA: TGCGCCAGCAGCCGAGCTAGCGGGGGCGCCAATGAGCAGTTCTTC.

By share of the sample, this clonotype is medium-sized (0.01 to 0.1%). This rearrangement joins TRBV11-2 to TRBJ2-4, with TRBD2 as a possible D gene (6 bases). V dropped 0 bases and J dropped 0 bases, with 21 bases sitting between them. This CDR3 is built from 20 residues. The germline V gene has CDR1 SGHAT and CDR2 FQNNGV. CDR3 amino acids: CASSLEPPKGRSLAKNIQYF. Here the CDR3 DNA reads TGTGCCAGCAGCTTAGAACCTCCGAAAGGGAGGTCCCTAGCCAAAAACATTCAGTACTTC.

This clonotype was seen at least ten times. V gene TRBV7-8 combines with J gene TRBJ1-1, with 8 bases aligning to TRBD1. This CDR3 comprises 15 residues. CDR1 and CDR2 (germline): SGHVS, FQNEAQ. V dropped 1 base and J dropped 4; count of bases not matched to a gene: 5. CDR3 sequence (DNA): TGTGCCAGCAGCTTAGGGACAGGGTCTGGCACTGAAGCTTTCTTT. This codes for CASSLGTGSGTEAFF. Full variable domain (rest looked up from reference TRBV7-8 and TRBJ1-1): GAGVSQSPRYKVAKRGQDVALRCDPISGHVSLFWYQQALGQGPEFLTYFQNEAQLDKSGLPSDRFFAERPEGSVSTLKIQRTQQEDSAVYLCASSLGTGSGTEAFFGQGTRLTVV.

This clonotype was recorded many times. This rearrangement joins TRBV7-2 to TRBJ2-4; D may be TRBD1 (6 bases). V was shortened by 5 bases and J by 12 bases, with 14 bases between the two germline ends. Germline CDR1 is SGHTA and CDR2 is FQGNSA. This CDR3 spans 12 amino acids. CDR3 DNA: TGTGCCAGCAGCGCCGAGACCAGGGGTCAGTACTTC. Translating gives CASSAETRGQYF.

The sample holds many counts of this clonotype. The CDR3 is CASSLFSTGEYEQYF. CDR3 sequence (DNA): TGCGCCAGCAGCTTGTTCTCGACAGGGGAATACGAGCAGTACTTC. The V call is TRBV5-1, the J call TRBJ2-7; 8 positions agree with TRBD1. The germline V gene has CDR1 SGHRS and CDR2 YFSETQ. The V segment lost 1 base and the J segment 4 bases; nucleotides outside the gene matches: 7. This CDR3 is built from 15 residues.

This clonotype came up many times. This rearrangement joins TRBV20-1 to TRBJ1-1; D gene ambiguous. The CDR3 length is 13 residues. Trimming shortened V by 3 bases and J by 1 base, and 9 bases separated the two germline ends. CDR1 is DFQATT and CDR2 is SNEGSKA in the germline V gene (reference sequence). CDR3 protein: CSASRRPNTEAFF. The CDR3 DNA reads TGCAGTGCTAGTCGTAGACCGAACACTGAAGCTTTCTTT.

This clonotype has just a few counts. The chain combines TRBV6-2 or TRBV6-3 with TRBJ2-1; 7 nucleotides match TRBD1. With V trimmed by 7 bases and J by 7 bases, 13 bases remained unmatched. The CDR3 spans 15 residues. Germline loops: CDR1 MNHEY, CDR2 SVGEGT. CDR3 in DNA: TGTGCCAGCATTATGGCCCGACAGGGCGGTAATGAGCAGTTCTTC. This codes for CASIMARQGGNEQFF.

The table lists this clonotype with a few counts. V usage is TRBV20-1 and J usage is TRBJ2-5; 9 bases line up with TRBD1. This CDR3 region has 15 residues. Germline V gene lookup returns CDR1 DFQATT and CDR2 SNEGSKA (reference sequence). V trimming: 6 bases; J trimming: 5 bases; junction bases outside the gene matches: 13. The CDR3 DNA reads TGCAGTGCCGAAAAATCCACAGGGGGCAGGGAGACCCAGTACTTC. Encoded protein: CSAEKSTGGRETQYF.

Ten or more counts support this clonotype. V and J are TRBV7-2 and TRBJ1-5; possibly TRBD1 for D (5 bases). The germline V and J ends were trimmed by 7 bases and 2 bases, with 15 bases remaining between them. This CDR3 has 15 residues. CDR1 and CDR2 from the germline V gene are SGHTA and FQGNSA. The CDR3 sequence: CASTIVGGGNQPQHF. Written as DNA, the CDR3 is TGTGCCAGCACAATAGTGGGGGGTGGCAATCAGCCCCAGCATTTT.

This clonotype was seen just once. The V gene is TRBV28, the J gene TRBJ2-5; 7 bases match TRBD2. In germline, CDR1 is MDHEN, CDR2 SYDVKM. The ends lost 11 bases at V and 5 bases at J; junction bases unmatched: 8. CDR3 size: 12 residues. CDR3 DNA: TGTGCCGTACGGACTAGTGTCGAGACCCAGTACTTC. Protein sequence: CAVRTSVETQYF.

This clonotype was found many times. The rearrangement uses TRBV3-1 and TRBJ2-7; D is possibly TRBD1 (5 bases). Trimming pared 3 bases from V and 4 bases from J, leaving 22 bases between. Looked up from germline, CDR1 is LGHDT and CDR2 is YNNKEL (reference sequence). This CDR3 comprises 17 residues. CDR3 bases: TGTGCCAGCAGCCACGCCCAAAGTACGGACAACCCATACGAGCAGTACTTC. As protein: CASSHAQSTDNPYEQYF.

This clonotype was detected ten times or more. The V and J genes are TRBV20-1 and TRBJ2-7; TRBD1 matches at 8 bases. V gave up 5 bases and J gave up 4 bases; unmatched junction bases: 7. The CDR3 length is 13 residues. CDR1 DFQATT and CDR2 SNEGSKA come from the germline V gene (reference sequence). The CDR3 region has the DNA TGCAGTGCTCAGGACAGGGTTGGTTACGAGCAGTACTTC. Translating gives CSAQDRVGYEQYF.

Turning to this clonotype: A much larger clone lies one base from this, so it may be a read error. V usage is TRBV11-3 and J usage is TRBJ2-1, with D perhaps TRBD1 (6 bases). Trimming took off 4 bases at V and 9 bases at J, with 25 bases between the two ends. CDR3 length equals 17 residues. The V gene's germline CDR1 is SGHNT and CDR2 YENEEA. The CDR3 sequence is CASSSHGWPGEDSEQFF. DNA of the CDR3: TGTGCCAGCAGCTCACATGGATGGCCGGGTGAGGACAGTGAGCAGTTCTTC.

This clonotype was observed many times. At one boundary the junction diverges from the germline segment, which might be a read error. The rearrangement joins TRBV7-7 to TRBJ2-1, with D possibly TRBD1 on 5 matching bases. Germline values: CDR1 SSHAT, CDR2 FNYEAQ (reference sequence). The CDR3 runs 14 residues. In DNA, the CDR3 is TGTGCTAGCAGCAAGGACACCACTGACAATGAGCAGTTCTTC. Translation gives CASSKDTTDNEQFF.

The chain recombines TRBV6-5 with TRBJ1-1; no clear D. V was shortened by 2 bases and J by 1 base, with 5 bases between the two germline ends. Per germline, CDR1 MNHEY and CDR2 SVGAGI. This CDR3 has 13 amino acids. The CDR3 loop is CASSYKGNTEAFF. CDR3 DNA sequence: TGTGCCAGCAGTTACAAAGGGAACACTGAAGCTTTCTTT.

Many counts were recorded for this clonotype. The chain has TRBV3-1 and TRBJ2-3; 8 bases map to TRBD2. Unmatched junction bases numbered 6, after V lost 5 bases and J lost 5 bases. The germline gives CDR1 LGHDT, CDR2 YNNKEL (reference sequence). The length of the CDR3 is 14 residues. The DNA for the CDR3 is TGTGCCAGCAGCAGACTAGCGTCTGAAGATACGCAGTATTTT. Encoded protein: CASSRLASEDTQYF.

This clonotype has a count of ten or more. The gene calls are TRBV6-2 or TRBV6-3 and TRBJ2-3; D unclear. The CDR3 loop spans 12 amino acids. The germline V gene encodes CDR1 MNHEY and CDR2 SVGEGT. The CDR3 DNA is TGTGCGACGCTATCGACCCGGGATACGCAGTATTTT. Translated: CATLSTRDTQYF.

This clonotype was observed at least ten times. The chain joins TRBV5-1 to TRBJ2-7, with 11 positions matching TRBD2. The CDR3 sequence is 19 residues long. V was clipped by 0 bases and J by 0 bases; unmatched bases: 11. Per germline, CDR1 SGHRS and CDR2 YFSETQ. CDR3 nucleotide sequence: TGCGCCAGCAGCTTGGCCCCCTCAGGACTAGCGGGCAACTCCTACGAGCAGTACTTC. The encoded protein is CASSLAPSGLAGNSYEQYF. The full variable domain, its missing parts supplied by reference TRBV5-1 and TRBJ2-7, is KAGVTQTPRYLIKTRGQQVTLSCSPISGHRSVSWYQQTPGQGLQFLFEYFSETQRNKGNFPGRFSGRQFSNSRSEMNVSTLELGDSALYLCASSLAPSGLAGNSYEQYFGPGTRLTVT.

This clonotype was observed at least ten times. The J gene is TRBJ2-7, the V gene TRBV20-1; 7 bases align to TRBD1. The length of the CDR3 is 14 residues. Germline values: CDR1 DFQATT, CDR2 SNEGSKA (reference sequence). The J segment lost 3 bases and the V segment lost 5 bases, leaving 10 bases of the junction unmatched. The CDR3 DNA reads as TGCAGTGCTGAATACCCGGGACAGAGCTACGAGCAGTACTTC. Its translation is CSAEYPGQSYEQYF.